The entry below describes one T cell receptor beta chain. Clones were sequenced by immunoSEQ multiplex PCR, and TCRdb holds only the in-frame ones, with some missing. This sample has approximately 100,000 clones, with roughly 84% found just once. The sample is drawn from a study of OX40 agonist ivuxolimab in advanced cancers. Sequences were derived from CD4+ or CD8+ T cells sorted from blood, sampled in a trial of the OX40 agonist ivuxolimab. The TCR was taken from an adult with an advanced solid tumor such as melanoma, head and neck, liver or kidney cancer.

CDR3 residues: CASSYSSQGAAYEQYF. The CDR3 DNA reads as TGTGCCAGCAGTTACTCGAGTCAGGGGGCGGCCTACGAGCAGTACTTC. The chain is built from TRBV6-5 and TRBJ2-7; TRBD1 matches 8 bases. Germline V lookup: CDR1 MNHEY, CDR2 SVGAGI. J gave up 2 bases and V 0 bases, and 6 bases lay outside the gene matches. The CDR3 contains 16 residues.